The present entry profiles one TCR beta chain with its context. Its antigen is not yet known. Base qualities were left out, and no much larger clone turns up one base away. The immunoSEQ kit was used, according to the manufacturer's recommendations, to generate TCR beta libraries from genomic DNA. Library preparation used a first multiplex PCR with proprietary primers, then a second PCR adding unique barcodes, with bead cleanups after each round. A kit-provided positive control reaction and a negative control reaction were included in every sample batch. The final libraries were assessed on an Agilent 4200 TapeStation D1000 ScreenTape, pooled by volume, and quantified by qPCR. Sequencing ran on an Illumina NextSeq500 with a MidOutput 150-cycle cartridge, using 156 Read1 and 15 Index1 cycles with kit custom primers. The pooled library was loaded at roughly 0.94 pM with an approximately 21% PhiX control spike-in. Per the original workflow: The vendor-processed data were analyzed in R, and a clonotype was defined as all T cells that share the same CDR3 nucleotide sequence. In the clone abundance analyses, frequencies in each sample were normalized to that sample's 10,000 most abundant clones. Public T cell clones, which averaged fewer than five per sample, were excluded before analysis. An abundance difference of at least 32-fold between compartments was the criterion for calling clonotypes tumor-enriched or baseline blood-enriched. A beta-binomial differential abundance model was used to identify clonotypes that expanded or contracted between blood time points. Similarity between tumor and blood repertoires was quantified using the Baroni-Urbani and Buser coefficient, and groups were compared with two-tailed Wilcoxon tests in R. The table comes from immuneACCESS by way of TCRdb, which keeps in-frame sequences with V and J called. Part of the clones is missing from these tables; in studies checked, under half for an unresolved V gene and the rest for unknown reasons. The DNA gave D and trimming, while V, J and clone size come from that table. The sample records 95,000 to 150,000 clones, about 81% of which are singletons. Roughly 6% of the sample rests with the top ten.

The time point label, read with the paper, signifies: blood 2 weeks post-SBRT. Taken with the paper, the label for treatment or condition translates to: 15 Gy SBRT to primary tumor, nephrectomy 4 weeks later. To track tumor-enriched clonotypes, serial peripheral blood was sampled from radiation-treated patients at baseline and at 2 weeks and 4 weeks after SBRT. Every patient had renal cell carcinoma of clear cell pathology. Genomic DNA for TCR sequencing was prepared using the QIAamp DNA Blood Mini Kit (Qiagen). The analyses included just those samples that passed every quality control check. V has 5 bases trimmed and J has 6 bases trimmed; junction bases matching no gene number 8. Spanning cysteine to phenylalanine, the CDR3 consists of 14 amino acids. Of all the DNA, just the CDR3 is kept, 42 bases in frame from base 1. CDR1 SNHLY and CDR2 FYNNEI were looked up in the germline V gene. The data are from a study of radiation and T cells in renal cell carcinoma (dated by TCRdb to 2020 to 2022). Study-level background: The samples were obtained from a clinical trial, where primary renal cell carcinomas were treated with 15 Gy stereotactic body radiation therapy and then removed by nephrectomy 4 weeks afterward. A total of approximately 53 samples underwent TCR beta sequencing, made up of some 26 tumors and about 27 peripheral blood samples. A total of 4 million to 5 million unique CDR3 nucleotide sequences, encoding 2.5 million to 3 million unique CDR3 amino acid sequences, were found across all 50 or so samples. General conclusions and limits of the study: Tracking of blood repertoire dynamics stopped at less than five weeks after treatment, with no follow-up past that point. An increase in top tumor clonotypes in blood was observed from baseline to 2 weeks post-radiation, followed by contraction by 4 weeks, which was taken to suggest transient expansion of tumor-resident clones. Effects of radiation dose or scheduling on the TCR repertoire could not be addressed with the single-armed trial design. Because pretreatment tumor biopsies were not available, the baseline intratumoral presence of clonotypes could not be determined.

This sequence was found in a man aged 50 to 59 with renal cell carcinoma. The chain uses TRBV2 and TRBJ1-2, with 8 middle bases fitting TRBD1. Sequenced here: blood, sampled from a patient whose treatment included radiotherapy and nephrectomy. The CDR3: CASSKPTGEHGYTF. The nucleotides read TGTGCCAGCAGTAAACCGACAGGGGAACATGGCTACACCTTC.